The 18 T cell receptor beta chains below all came from one sample that was sequenced in a study of beta chain features in type 1 diabetes. The sequenced template was cDNA made from the entire isolated RNA. Clones were read by immunoSEQ multiplex PCR, and TCRdb kept only the in-frame ones, dropping some. This table has 310,000 or so clones, 8% appearing once. The specimen sequenced was central memory CD4+ T cells from blood. Receptors originate from a woman under 30 in good health.

The rearrangement uses TRBV18 and TRBJ2-3; D tentatively reads TRBD1 or TRBD2 (5 bases each). V was cut by 3 bases and J by 4 bases, with 8 bases left in between. The CDR3 spans 13 residues. The germline V gene has CDR1 KGHSH and CDR2 LQKENI. In nucleotides, the CDR3 is TGTGCCAGCTCACCGGGGGTCGCAGATACGCAGTATTTT. Its translation is CASSPGVADTQYF.

This clone was observed a few times. Distinct nucleotide sequences in the sample also encode this CDR3. V usage is TRBV28 and J usage is TRBJ1-2; D not certain. Germline V gene sequence: CDR1 MDHEN, CDR2 SYDVKM. The CDR3 has 12 residues. V was trimmed by 5 bases and J by 2 bases, leaving 6 bases between them. CDR3 region: CASSLQNYGYTF. In DNA, the CDR3 is TGTGCCAGCAGTCTACAAAACTATGGCTACACCTTC.

This clone was recorded at least ten times. This chain links TRBV28 with TRBJ2-7; D is unresolved. Germline V gene data show CDR1 as MDHEN and CDR2 as SYDVKM. The CDR3 consists of 13 residues. Trimming left V 3 bases short and J 3 bases short, with 9 bases between. Here the CDR3 DNA reads TGTGCCAGCAGTTTCATGGGCGGCTACGAGCAGTACTTC. It specifies CASSFMGGYEQYF.

The chain uses TRBV11-2 and TRBJ2-1, with TRBD2 identical over 10 bases. CDR1 and CDR2 (germline): SGHAT, FQNNGV. V lost 5 bases to trimming and J lost 5 bases; unmatched junction nucleotides: 12. The CDR3 has 17 residues. For the CDR3, the DNA is TGTGCCAGCAGCCGGACCCTAGCGGGAGTCGGGGACAATGAGCAGTTCTTC. Encoded protein: CASSRTLAGVGDNEQFF.

The table lists this clone with many counts. The V call is TRBV28, the J call TRBJ2-1; 13 nucleotides align to TRBD2. With V trimmed by 11 bases and J by 9 bases, 10 bases remained unmatched. CDR1 MDHEN and CDR2 SYDVKM come from the germline V gene. There are 14 residues in the CDR3. The CDR3 spells CAGRTSGSTSEQFF. DNA for the CDR3: TGTGCCGGACGGACTAGCGGGAGCACTAGTGAGCAGTTCTTC.

This chain joins TRBV10-3 and TRBJ1-4; D call uncertain. V dropped 6 bases and J dropped 7 bases, with 6 bases sitting between them. Looked up from germline, CDR1 is ENHRY and CDR2 is SYGVKD. CDR3 length equals 11 residues. The DNA for the CDR3 is TGTGCCATCAGGTCGGGTGAAAAACTGTTTTTT. Protein: CAIRSGEKLFF.

This clone was picked up a small number of times. The chain links TRBV7-2 to TRBJ2-6; no definite D call. Germline-derived CDR1 and CDR2 are SGHTA and FQGNSA. V was pared by 2 bases and J by 1 base, with 6 bases between. CDR3 length: 15 residues. CDR3 nucleotide sequence: TGTGCCAGCAGCTTATTTGGATCTGGGGCCAACGTCCTGACTTTC. It codes for CASSLFGSGANVLTF.

This clone was found a few times. The genes are TRBV4-2 and TRBJ2-3, with 8 bases identical to TRBD2. V shed 8 bases, J shed 4 bases, and the junction held 20 bases outside the gene matches. This CDR3 comprises 18 residues. Germline V lookup: CDR1 LGHNA, CDR2 YNFKEQ. CDR3 in DNA: TGTGCCAGCGCATCCTACCTTGGGCTAGCGGGCGCCCCAGATACGCAGTATTTT. This codes for CASASYLGLAGAPDTQYF.

The sample holds a few counts of this clone. The chain employs TRBV13 and TRBJ2-7; possible D gene TRBD2, 7 bases. The V gene lost 3 bases and the J gene lost 3 bases, with 15 bases spanning the gap. Germline V gene sequence: CDR1 PRHDT, CDR2 FYEKMQ (reference sequence). There are 15 residues in the CDR3. The CDR3: CASSFGGAASYEQYF. The CDR3 bases are TGTGCCAGCAGCTTTGGGGGGGCTGCTAGCTACGAGCAGTACTTC.

J is TRBJ1-1 and V is TRBV29-1; TRBD1 matches at 7 bases. The length of the CDR3 is 12 residues. In germline, CDR1 is SQVTM, CDR2 ANQGSEA. The V gene end was trimmed by 7 bases and the J gene end by 5 bases; junction bases not matched to a gene: 7. In nucleotides, the CDR3 is TGCAGCGCTCACAACAGGGGAACTGAAGCTTTCTTT. This translates into CSAHNRGTEAFF.

This clone has just a few counts. This chain links TRBV2 with TRBJ2-5, with TRBD1 matching 8 bases. Germline CDR1 and CDR2: SNHLY and FYNNEI. The CDR3 covers 12 residues. The J segment lost 0 bases and the V segment lost 9 bases, leaving 0 bases of the junction unmatched. The CDR3 nucleotides are TGTGCCAGACAGGGGGACCAAGAGACCCAGTACTTC. It yields the protein CARQGDQETQYF.

The gene calls are TRBV27 and TRBJ2-7; 9 bases align to TRBD2. After removal of 0 bases from V and 1 base from J, the junction contained 1 base not matched to a gene. This CDR3 is 15 amino acids long. Germline V gene lookup returns CDR1 MNHEY and CDR2 SMNVEV (reference sequence). This CDR3 is CASSLSSGGSYEQYF. CDR3 in DNA: TGTGCCAGCAGTTTATCAAGCGGGGGGTCCTACGAGCAGTACTTC.

This clone was detected ten times or more. This chain connects TRBV18 to TRBJ2-1, with TRBD1 as a possible D gene (6 bases). The V end lost 0 bases, the J end lost 15 bases, and 21 bases lay between the germline ends. Looked up from germline, CDR1 is KGHSH and CDR2 is LQKENI. The CDR3 has 15 amino acids. Here the CDR3 reads CASSPPYDRLGRRFF. CDR3 in DNA: TGTGCCAGCTCACCACCATATGACAGGTTAGGAAGGCGGTTCTTC.

J is TRBJ2-1 and V is TRBV9; TRBD2 might be the D (5 bases). The CDR3 consists of 12 residues. The germline CDR1 and CDR2 sequences are SGDLS and YYNGEE. Trimming removed 0 bases from V and 8 bases from J, with 6 bases in between. The CDR3 region has the DNA TGTGCCAGCAGCGTAGGGCGGGATGAGCAGTTCTTC. Translated, it gives CASSVGRDEQFF.

There are a few counts of this clone. The chain links TRBV5-1 to TRBJ2-1; a weak D match, TRBD2 (5 bases). V lost 0 bases to trimming and J lost 0 bases, with 13 bases between them. Germline CDR1 and CDR2: SGHRS and YFSETQ. The CDR3 totals 17 residues. The CDR3 DNA reads as TGCGCCAGCAGCTTGGTCCCCACGGGGATCTCCTACAATGAGCAGTTCTTC. Amino acids: CASSLVPTGISYNEQFF.

In regard to this clone: In the same sample, other DNA sequences code for this CDR3. The chain has TRBV20-1 and TRBJ2-3, with unresolved D. V dropped 2 bases and J dropped 6 bases, with 3 bases sitting between them. This CDR3 is 10 amino acids long. CDR1 and CDR2 from the germline V gene are DFQATT and SNEGSKA (reference sequence). CDR3 amino acids: CSARRDTQYF. The CDR3 DNA follows: TGCAGTGCTAGAAGGGATACGCAGTATTTT.

J is TRBJ2-3 and V is TRBV27, with D perhaps TRBD2 (5 bases). This CDR3 spans 14 amino acids. CDR1 is MNHEY, CDR2 SMNVEV, per germline (reference sequence). V gave up 7 bases and J gave up 1 base, with 12 bases separating them. In nucleotides, the CDR3 is TGTGCCAGCATGGCGGGCCAGGGCACAGATACGCAGTATTTT. It encodes CASMAGQGTDTQYF.

V and J are TRBV5-6 and TRBJ2-7; D unclear. Germline V gene lookup returns CDR1 SGHDT and CDR2 YYEEEE. This CDR3 region has 15 residues. V was trimmed by 6 bases and J by 3 bases, leaving 19 bases between them. The CDR3 nucleotides are TGTGCCAGCACCCAGTTCAGTACAGCCTTCTACGAGCAGTACTTC. Translating gives CASTQFSTAFYEQYF.